The 16 T cell receptor beta chains below come from one sample, sequenced in a study of cytomegalovirus exposure and HLA in healthy donors. 60 Vbeta and 13 Jbeta primers were used in PCR. Sequencing was performed with immunoSEQ multiplex PCR; in TCRdb, only in-frame clones are kept and a portion is missing. Here the sample spans about 210,000 clones, almost 80% being singletons. Sequenced: PBMCs. These receptors originate from a male donor in good health and CMV-seronegative.

V gene TRBV2 combines with J gene TRBJ2-7; possibly TRBD1 for D (6 bases). The CDR3 length is 12 residues. V was clipped by 4 bases and J by 5 bases, with 9 bases between them. Germline CDR1 SNHLY, CDR2 FYNNEI. CDR3 sequence (DNA): TGTGCCAGCAGTGTCCAGGGGAACGAGCAGTACTTC. Amino acid sequence: CASSVQGNEQYF.

The chain employs TRBV14 and TRBJ1-2; no firm D call. V gave up 0 bases and J gave up 7 bases, with 6 bases separating them. The CDR3 spans 12 residues. In germline, CDR1 is SGHDN, CDR2 FVKESK. Here the CDR3 DNA reads TGTGCCAGCAGCCAAGATTGGGCTGGCTACACCTTC. Translation: CASSQDWAGYTF. The full variable domain, with the rest looked up from reference TRBV14 and TRBJ1-2, is EAGVTQFPSHSVIEKGQTVTLRCDPISGHDNLYWYRRVMGKEIKFLLHFVKESKQDESGMPNNRFLAERTGGTYSTLKVQPAELEDSGVYFCASSQDWAGYTFGSGTRLTVV.

The chain uses TRBV9 and TRBJ2-7; D call uncertain. This CDR3 contains 13 residues. The germline CDR1 and CDR2 sequences are SGDLS and YYNGEE. The germline V and J ends were trimmed by 0 bases and 4 bases, with 8 bases remaining between them. The DNA of the CDR3 is TGTGCCAGCAGCGTAGGCGTAGCTTACGAGCAGTACTTC. Translated, it gives CASSVGVAYEQYF.

This clone occurred a few times. The rearrangement links TRBV5-1 to TRBJ2-7; a weak D match, TRBD1 (6 bases). Germline V gives CDR1 SGHRS, CDR2 YFSETQ. This CDR3 has 15 amino acids. Trimming shortened V by 7 bases and J by 0 bases, and 17 bases separated the two germline ends. CDR3 residues: CASPPGTSYSYEQYF. The CDR3 DNA is TGCGCCAGCCCCCCCGGGACATCCTACTCCTACGAGCAGTACTTC.

The chain recombines TRBV5-1 with TRBJ1-1; D uncertain. The V end lost 0 bases, the J end lost 11 bases, and 11 bases lay between the germline ends. CDR3 length equals 12 residues. Per the germline V gene, CDR1 is SGHRS and CDR2 is YFSETQ. CDR3 in DNA: TGCGCCAGCAGCTTGGATGAGTCTCGCGCTTTCTTT. Protein: CASSLDESRAFF.

The CDR3 coding sequence is TGTGCCAGTAGCCAGCCCACAGGGACTAGCGGGTCTGGGGCCAACGTCCTGACTTTC. Residues: CASSQPTGTSGSGANVLTF. The chain links TRBV19 to TRBJ2-6; 12 nucleotides align to TRBD2. Germline trimming cut 6 bases from V and 1 base from J; bases unmatched to any gene: 10. In germline, CDR1 is LNHDA, CDR2 SQIVND (reference sequence). CDR3 length: 19 residues.

The rearrangement joins TRBV6-5 to TRBJ2-2; the D gene is possibly TRBD1 (5 bases). The ends were cut back, 6 bases at V and 4 bases at J, with 9 bases in the middle. The CDR3 runs to 13 residues. CDR1 and CDR2 (germline): MNHEY, SVGAGI. CDR3: CASRGRGTGELFF. As DNA, the CDR3 is TGTGCCAGCAGGGGGCGCGGCACCGGGGAGCTGTTTTTT.

CDR3 bases: TGTGCCAGCAGTTATGGGAGGGGAACACCCCTCCACTTT. Translating gives CASSYGRGTPLHF. The chain recombines TRBV6-5 with TRBJ1-6; perhaps TRBD1 as D (5 bases). This CDR3 contains 13 residues. In germline, CDR1 is MNHEY, CDR2 SVGAGI. Trimming removed 3 bases at V and 11 bases at J, with 11 bases between.

The V gene is TRBV28, the J gene TRBJ1-2; possible D gene TRBD1, 5 bases. This CDR3 is 15 amino acids long. V was clipped by 8 bases and J by 4 bases, with 20 bases between them. Germline V gene sequence: CDR1 MDHEN, CDR2 SYDVKM. The CDR3 protein is CASLPSQGRFYGYTF. CDR3 bases: TGTGCCAGCCTCCCAAGCCAGGGCAGGTTCTATGGCTACACCTTC.

This chain connects TRBV18 to TRBJ1-2; D might be TRBD1 (6 bases). CDR3 length: 12 amino acids. Germline V lookup: CDR1 KGHSH, CDR2 LQKENI. The ends were cut back, 3 bases at V and 5 bases at J, with 7 bases in the middle. The CDR3 here is CASSPDSYGYTF. The CDR3, as DNA: TGTGCCAGCTCACCGGACAGTTATGGCTACACCTTC.

The chain recombines TRBV6-4 with TRBJ2-3; 9 bases align to TRBD2. V was pared by 5 bases and J by 5 bases, with 8 bases of the junction left unmatched. The CDR3 is 15 residues long. The V gene's germline CDR1 is MRHNA and CDR2 SNTAGT. The CDR3 nucleotides read TGTGCCAGCAGTCATAGCGGGAGTTCTCGAGATACGCAGTATTTT. It is translated as CASSHSGSSRDTQYF.

In regard to this clone: An end of the junction does not agree with germline; a read error may underlie this. The chain employs TRBV7-7 and TRBJ2-1, with 9 bases aligning to TRBD2. CDR1 and CDR2 from the germline V gene are SSHAT and FNYEAQ (reference sequence). The CDR3 is 14 amino acids. CDR3 loop: CASSLARGGGEQFF. The DNA for the CDR3 is TGTGCTAGCAGCTTAGCGCGGGGGGGTGGTGAGCAGTTCTTC.

This CDR3 reads CASSALDRMAEAFF. CDR3 DNA sequence: TGTGCCAGTAGTGCCCTCGACAGGATGGCTGAAGCTTTCTTT. The chain recombines TRBV19 with TRBJ1-1; a possible D gene is TRBD1 (6 bases). Looked up from germline, CDR1 is LNHDA and CDR2 is SQIVND (reference sequence). The CDR3 has 14 residues. Trimming took off 5 bases at V and 6 bases at J, with 16 bases between the two ends.

V gene TRBV4-1 combines with J gene TRBJ1-1; the D is unclear. V lost 1 base, J lost 0 bases, and 9 bases lay in between. The germline V gene has CDR1 MGHRA and CDR2 YSYEKL. The CDR3 runs to 15 residues. The CDR3 DNA is TGCGCCAGCAGCCAAGGACCAGGAATGAACACTGAAGCTTTCTTT. Protein: CASSQGPGMNTEAFF.

The chain is built from TRBV5-6 and TRBJ1-2, with D perhaps matching TRBD1 (5 bases). Per the germline V gene, CDR1 is SGHDT and CDR2 is YYEEEE. This CDR3 contains 14 residues. V was pared by 4 bases and J by 0 bases, with 10 bases between. The CDR3 nucleotides are TGTGCCAGCAGCCCTTGGGGGGCTAACTATGGCTACACCTTC. Translated, it gives CASSPWGANYGYTF.

The chain carries TRBV29-1 and TRBJ2-3; 10 nucleotides match TRBD1. CDR1 is SQVTM, CDR2 ANQGSEA, per germline. The CDR3 has 16 amino acids. The V and J ends lost 8 bases and 0 bases, in that order; junction bases with no gene match: 11. This CDR3 is CSLVGGTGVSTDTQYF. In DNA form, the CDR3 reads TGCAGCCTCGTTGGTGGGACAGGGGTTAGCACAGATACGCAGTATTTT.